Listed below are T cell receptor beta chains from one sample, sequenced in a study of early T cells in non-severe SARS-CoV-2 infection. In TCRdb, the 5' RACE reads were re-called with MiXCR into one record per CDR3 protein. The table has around 77,000 distinct CDR3 sequences, 13% to 15% seen once. Material: whole blood, obtained at baseline. The receptors derive from an adult who was a healthcare worker with PCR-confirmed SARS-CoV-2 infection or an uninfected control (not recorded which). Each CDR3 is given with its conserved first and last residue. The D gene is left open where the match is weak. Expanded clones are given a class, and other clones once, few, many or no size at all.

v_gene	abundance	j_gene	d_gene	CDR3aa	CDR3nt
TRBV5-6	.	TRBJ2-4	TRBD2	CASSPGLAGLAGNIQYF	TGTGCCAGCAGCCCGGGACTAGCGGGCCTAGCAGGGAACATTCAGTACTTC
TRBV7-6	few	TRBJ1-3	.	CASSLTGHSSGNTIYF	TGTGCCAGCAGCTTAACGGGACATAGCTCTGGAAACACCATATATTTT
TRBV7-9	few	TRBJ1-4	.	CASSFGGRANEKLFF	TGTGCCAGCAGCTTCGGGGGACGCGCTAATGAAAAACTGTTTTTT
TRBV27	.	TRBJ1-6	.	CASSFSQVFSYNSPLHF	TGTGCCAGCAGTTTCTCGCAGGTCTTCTCCTATAATTCACCCCTCCACTTT
TRBV7-2	.	TRBJ2-2	.	CASSSNTGERFF	TGTGCCAGCAGCTCGAACACCGGGGAGCGGTTTTTT
TRBV6-2/TRBV6-3	.	TRBJ2-5	.	CASSYRTARGETQYF	TGTGCCAGCAGTTACAGGACCGCGCGAGGGGAGACCCAGTACTTC
TRBV9	.	TRBJ2-1	.	CASSVGSPSLSEQFF	TGTGCCAGCAGCGTAGGCTCCCCTAGCCTCAGTGAGCAGTTCTTC
TRBV24-1	many	TRBJ2-1	TRBD2	CATSDPREGQGDEQFF	TGTGCCACCAGTGATCCGCGGGAGGGCCAGGGGGATGAGCAGTTCTTC
TRBV7-7	many	TRBJ2-7	TRBD2	CASSPAGGSSYEQYF	TGTGCCAGCAGCCCAGCGGGGGGGAGCTCCTACGAGCAGTACTTC
TRBV29-1	many	TRBJ2-1	TRBD1	CSIGTGGYNEQFF	TGCAGCATTGGGACAGGGGGCTACAATGAGCAGTTCTTC
TRBV7-9	few	TRBJ2-3	TRBD2	CASSFSTSGRTDTQYF	TGTGCCAGCAGCTTCTCGACTAGCGGGAGAACAGATACGCAGTATTTT
TRBV7-3	few	TRBJ2-2	.	CASSAGGELFF	TGTGCCAGCAGCGCAGGGGGGGAGCTGTTTTTT
TRBV3-1	few	TRBJ2-1	TRBD2	CASSQAVVAGDLSNEQFF	TGTGCCAGCAGCCAAGCCGTGGTAGCGGGAGATTTAAGCAATGAGCAGTTCTTC
TRBV24-1	.	TRBJ2-5	.	CATSESQGYQETQYF	TGTGCCACCAGTGAAAGTCAGGGATACCAAGAGACCCAGTACTTC
TRBV20-1	.	TRBJ1-5	.	CSATSRIRGNQPQHF	TGCAGTGCTACCTCCCGGATTCGGGGCAATCAGCCCCAGCATTTT
TRBV11-3	.	TRBJ2-5	.	CASSLDFGETQYF	TGTGCCAGCAGCTTAGACTTCGGAGAGACCCAGTACTTC
TRBV20-1	few	TRBJ2-2	.	CSAPFLGLGGELFF	TGCAGTGCCCCCTTCTTAGGGCTTGGTGGGGAGCTGTTTTTT
TRBV5-4	many	TRBJ2-2	TRBD2	CASSLRAGVTGELFF	TGTGCCAGCAGCTTACGAGCGGGAGTCACCGGGGAGCTGTTTTTT
TRBV24-1	.	TRBJ2-3	TRBD1	CATQGQGPDTQYF	TGTGCCACCCAGGGACAGGGTCCAGATACGCAGTATTTT
TRBV7-2	.	TRBJ1-3	.	CASSLQGNTIYF	TGTGCCAGCAGCTTACAGGGAAACACCATATATTTT
TRBV6-4	.	TRBJ2-3	TRBD2	CASSDGEGSDTQYF	TGTGCCAGCAGTGACGGGGAGGGATCAGATACGCAGTATTTT
TRBV27	.	TRBJ2-7	TRBD2	CASSQPGGRSYEQYF	TGTGCCAGCAGTCAGCCCGGCGGGAGGTCCTACGAGCAGTACTTC
TRBV5-1	.	TRBJ2-3	.	CASSPPHTDTQYF	TGCGCCAGCAGTCCCCCACACACAGATACGCAGTATTTT
TRBV20-1	many	TRBJ2-1	TRBD2	CSARETGTSRRANEQFF	TGCAGTGCTAGGGAAACCGGGACTAGCAGGAGGGCCAATGAGCAGTTCTTC
TRBV12-3/TRBV12-4	few	TRBJ2-1	.	CASSFTEQFF	TGTGCCAGCAGTTTCACTGAGCAGTTCTTC
TRBV20-1	.	TRBJ2-3	.	CSAREISTDTQYF	TGCAGTGCTAGAGAAATAAGCACAGATACGCAGTATTTT
TRBV28	many	TRBJ2-5	.	CASSWAAGAGEETQYF	TGTGCCAGCAGTTGGGCCGCCGGGGCAGGGGAAGAGACCCAGTACTTC
TRBV7-9	.	TRBJ2-7	TRBD1	CASSSWDREIYEQYF	TGTGCCAGCAGTTCTTGGGACAGGGAAATCTACGAGCAGTACTTC
TRBV23-1	.	TRBJ2-2	TRBD1	CASSHRGTGLGNTGELFF	TGCGCCAGCAGTCATCGTGGGACAGGTCTTGGGAATACCGGGGAGCTGTTTTTT
TRBV19	many	TRBJ1-4	TRBD1	CASTPSTGRNEKLFF	TGTGCCAGTACCCCGTCGACAGGGCGGAACGAAAAACTGTTTTTT
TRBV7-9	.	TRBJ2-1	.	CASSSAGVRANEQFF	TGTGCCAGCAGCTCTGCAGGGGTTAGGGCCAATGAGCAGTTCTTC
TRBV3-1	many	TRBJ2-7	.	CASSLPSSMEQYF	TGTGCCAGCAGCCTGCCGTCCTCTATGGAGCAGTACTTC
TRBV6-5	.	TRBJ2-1	.	CASSSDRSSYNEQFF	TGTGCCAGCAGTTCCGACAGGAGCTCCTACAATGAGCAGTTCTTC
TRBV20-1	few	TRBJ2-3	.	CSATPFVGGSTDTQYF	TGCAGTGCCACCCCTTTCGTGGGAGGATCCACAGATACGCAGTATTTT
TRBV12-3/TRBV12-4	many	TRBJ2-1	TRBD1	CASSKGQIDNEQFF	TGTGCCAGCAGTAAGGGACAGATAGACAATGAGCAGTTCTTC
TRBV2	many	TRBJ1-4	.	CASSVSSLNEKLFF	TGTGCCAGCAGTGTATCATCCCTTAATGAAAAACTGTTTTTT
TRBV3-1	medium-sized	TRBJ2-1	.	CASSQDFGGVGNEQFF	TGTGCCAGCAGCCAAGATTTCGGGGGAGTAGGGAATGAGCAGTTCTTC
TRBV11-2	few	TRBJ2-5	.	CASSLGTEQETQYF	TGTGCCAGCAGCTTAGGGACAGAACAAGAGACCCAGTACTTC
TRBV12-3/TRBV12-4	.	TRBJ1-1	.	CASSLRLRGGTEAFF	TGTGCCAGCAGTTTAAGATTACGGGGAGGCACTGAAGCTTTCTTT
TRBV25-1	few	TRBJ2-7	.	CASSDPGFYEQYF	TGTGCCAGCAGTGACCCGGGGTTCTACGAGCAGTACTTC
TRBV20-1	many	TRBJ2-1	.	CSAPRGIYNEQFF	TGCAGCGCTCCCAGGGGAATATACAATGAGCAGTTCTTC
TRBV19	few	TRBJ2-3	TRBD1	CASSVYRDSVTDTQYF	TGTGCCAGTAGTGTCTACCGGGACAGCGTCACAGATACGCAGTATTTT